Following are 14 T cell receptor beta chains from one sample sequenced in a study of blood T cell repertoires in COVID-19. Method: immunoSEQ multiplex PCR; TCRdb's copy keeps in-frame clones and lacks some. Here the sample spans under 100,000 clones, approximately 80% being singletons. What was sequenced was peripheral blood. The receptors shown here come from a man aged 80 or over with active or convalescent COVID-19.

This chain uses TRBV1 with TRBJ2-2; TRBD1, the D gene given by the table, was not confirmed from the DNA. TRBV1 constitutes a pseudogene. The CDR3 loop spans 16 amino acids. The CDR3 reads CTSSQESIHNTGELFF. The CDR3 DNA reads as TGCACCAGCAGCCAAGAATCGATACATAACACCGGGGAGCTGTTTTTT.

This chain joins TRBV5-8 and TRBJ1-5; D is ambiguous. The germline gives CDR1 SGHTS, CDR2 YDEGEE. V dropped 5 bases and J dropped 3 bases, with 9 bases sitting between them. The CDR3 has 13 amino acids. The CDR3 here is CASRYLVNQPQHF. In DNA form, the CDR3 reads TGTGCCAGCAGATATTTAGTCAATCAGCCCCAGCATTTT.

The chain links TRBV3-1 (or the pseudogene TRBV3-2) to TRBJ2-7; TRBD1 agrees at 8 bases. The CDR3 has 15 residues. Germline V CDR1 and CDR2: LGHDT, YNNKEL (reference sequence). J lost 3 bases, V lost 4 bases, and 8 bases had no gene match. The CDR3 spells CASSPGQGRGYEQYV. The CDR3 DNA reads TGTGCCAGCAGCCCAGGACAGGGCCGAGGCTACGAGCAGTACGTC.

This clone was observed a few times. J is TRBJ1-4 and V is TRBV18, with 8 nucleotides matching TRBD1. Germline CDR1 and CDR2: KGHSH and LQKENI. The J segment lost 7 bases and the V segment lost 5 bases, leaving 3 bases of the junction unmatched. The CDR3 consists of 13 residues. The DNA of the CDR3 is TGTGCCAGCTCAGACAGGGGTGCTGAAAAACTGTTTTTT. It yields the protein CASSDRGAEKLFF.

Written as DNA, the CDR3 is TGTGCCAGCAGCCAAGACGCTGCCGGGGGAAATCAGCCCCAGCATTTT. This codes for CASSQDAAGGNQPQHF. This sequence joins TRBV3-1 (or the pseudogene TRBV3-2) and TRBJ1-5, with D maybe TRBD1 (5 bases). The CDR3 runs to 16 residues. Between the trimmed V and J ends, which lost 0 bases and 4 bases, there was a span of 13 bases. CDR1 is LGHDT, CDR2 YNNKEL, per germline (reference sequence).

V usage is TRBV20-1 and J usage is TRBJ2-7; 8 bases are a match to TRBD2. Germline V gives CDR1 DFQATT, CDR2 SNEGSKA (reference sequence). The CDR3 consists of 11 residues. J gave up 12 bases and V 3 bases, and 7 bases lay outside the gene matches. Here the CDR3 DNA reads TGCAGTGCTAGGACTAGCGCCGTCTGGTACGTC. Its protein is CSARTSAVWYV.

The CDR3 region has the DNA TGTGCCAGCAGAAGGAGGGGAGATCAGCCCCAGCATTTT. This encodes CASRRRGDQPQHF. This chain connects TRBV6-5 to TRBJ1-5; tentatively, D is TRBD1 (5 bases). Trimming took off 6 bases at V and 5 bases at J, with 11 bases between the two ends. The length of the CDR3 is 13 residues. Germline-derived CDR1 and CDR2 are MNHEY and SVGAGI.

The J gene is TRBJ1-1, the V gene TRBV2; D unresolved. Per germline, CDR1 SNHLY and CDR2 FYNNEI. This CDR3 spans 13 amino acids. V lost 4 bases, J lost 3 bases, and 9 bases lay in between. In DNA form, the CDR3 reads TGTGCCAGCAGTGTCAACAGATACACTGAAGCTTTCTTT. This translates into CASSVNRYTEAFF.

The chain is built from TRBV25-1 and TRBJ2-2; D not resolved. Trimming left V 6 bases short and J 5 bases short, with 16 bases between. The CDR3 contains 15 residues. The germline V gene has CDR1 MGHDK and CDR2 SYGVNS. The CDR3 here is CASRGSGYTTGELFF. The CDR3 region has the DNA TGTGCCAGCAGAGGCTCAGGTTATACAACCGGGGAGCTGTTTTTT.

This chain uses TRBV6-5 with TRBJ2-7; D is possibly TRBD1 (6 bases). This CDR3 is built from 13 residues. CDR1 and CDR2 from the germline V gene are MNHEY and SVGAGI. V lost 8 bases and J lost 3, with 14 bases in between. The CDR3 DNA reads TGTGCCAGCGGGGGCGACAGTTTCTACGAGCAGTACGTC. Translation gives CASGGDSFYEQYV.

The rearrangement joins TRBV29-1 to TRBJ1-1; D unresolved. The V and J ends lost 4 bases and 2 bases respectively, with 14 bases between them. CDR1 is SQVTM, CDR2 ANQGSEA, per germline. The CDR3 contains 14 residues. CDR3 region: CSVGTAGSNTEAFF. CDR3 coding DNA: TGCAGCGTTGGCACCGCGGGATCTAACACTGAAGCTTTCTTT.

This chain joins TRBV28 and TRBJ1-2, with 12 bases matching TRBD1. This CDR3 has 15 amino acids. V was clipped by 10 bases and J by 6 bases; unmatched bases: 12. The germline CDR1 and CDR2 sequences are MDHEN and SYDVKM. The CDR3 here is CAIRDRGREVNGYTF. The CDR3 DNA sequence: TGTGCCATCCGGGACAGGGGGCGCGAGGTGAATGGCTACACCTTC.

The chain joins TRBV7-9 to TRBJ1-5, with a weak D call TRBD1 (6 bases). Per the germline V gene, CDR1 is SEHNR and CDR2 is FQNEAQ (reference sequence). The CDR3 loop spans 15 amino acids. V was trimmed by 5 bases and J by 7 bases, leaving 18 bases between them. The CDR3 loop is CASSPGGASGQPQHF. For the CDR3, the DNA is TGTGCCAGCAGCCCCGGGGGGGCTTCAGGGCAGCCCCAGCATTTT.

The V and J genes are TRBV5-4 and TRBJ2-5, with TRBD2 matching over 9 bases. This CDR3 contains 18 residues. CDR1 SGHNT and CDR2 YYREEE come from the germline V gene (reference sequence). Germline trimming cut 0 bases from V and 3 bases from J; bases unmatched to any gene: 12. CDR3 DNA: TGTGCCAGCAGCTTGGTGTCGGGCGGCGGGGGGGTAAAAGAGACCCAGTACTTC. Translating it yields CASSLVSGGGGVKETQYF.